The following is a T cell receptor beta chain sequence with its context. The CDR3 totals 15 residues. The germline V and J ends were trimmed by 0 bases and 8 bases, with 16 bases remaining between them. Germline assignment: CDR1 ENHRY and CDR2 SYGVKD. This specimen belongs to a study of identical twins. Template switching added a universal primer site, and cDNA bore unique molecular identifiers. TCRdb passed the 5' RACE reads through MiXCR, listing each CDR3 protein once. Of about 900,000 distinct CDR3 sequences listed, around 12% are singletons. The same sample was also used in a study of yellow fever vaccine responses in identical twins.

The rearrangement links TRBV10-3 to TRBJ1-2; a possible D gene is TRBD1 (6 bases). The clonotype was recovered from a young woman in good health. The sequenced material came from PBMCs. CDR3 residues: CAISESWDTRYGYTF. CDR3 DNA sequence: TGTGCCATCAGTGAGTCTTGGGACACGCGGTACGGCTACACCTTC.